This passage covers 18 T cell receptor beta chains from one sample sequenced in a study of shared clonotypes between healthy human individuals. The table came from immunoSEQ multiplex PCR; TCRdb's copy has only in-frame clones and leaves some out. Altogether about 2 million clones are present, about 95% being singletons, with the ten largest covering around 1.1%. In the naive CD8 group, cells lacked CD45RO and were positively selected for CCR7, so terminally differentiated effector memory CD45RA+ cells were left out. Sequencing used naive CD8+ T cells sorted from blood. The receptors were gathered from a man aged 18 to 30 in good health.

This chain joins TRBV13 and TRBJ1-2; D is ambiguous. Looked up from germline, CDR1 is PRHDT and CDR2 is FYEKMQ (reference sequence). V was trimmed by 0 bases and J by 0 bases, leaving 8 bases between them. The CDR3 is 15 residues long. The CDR3: CASSLGMGTNYGYTF. The CDR3 DNA is TGTGCCAGCAGCTTAGGGATGGGGACTAACTATGGCTACACCTTC.

The V gene is TRBV4-3, the J gene TRBJ2-7; 8 bases fit TRBD1. The CDR3 is 16 amino acids. Germline V lookup: CDR1 LGHNA, CDR2 YSLEER. After removal of 1 base from V and 2 bases from J, the junction contained 7 bases not matched to a gene. The CDR3 coding sequence is TGCGCCAGCAGCCAAGGGTGGCAGGGGGCCCCCTACGAGCAGTACTTC. Translating gives CASSQGWQGAPYEQYF.

A note on this clone: The same CDR3 also results from other DNA sequences found in this sample. The chain recombines TRBV7-2 with TRBJ2-7; 11 nucleotides line up with TRBD2. CDR3 length: 14 residues. V shed 4 bases and J 3 bases; nucleotides not matched to a gene: 2. The V gene's germline CDR1 is SGHTA and CDR2 FQGNSA. CDR3 sequence reads: CASSSTSGSYEQYF. The DNA of the CDR3 is TGTGCCAGCAGCTCCACTAGCGGGAGCTACGAGCAGTACTTC.

The rearrangement links TRBV10-3 to TRBJ2-3; the D gene is possibly TRBD1 (6 bases). V lost 7 bases to trimming and J lost 1 base, with 12 bases between them. The CDR3 consists of 14 residues. The V gene's germline CDR1 is ENHRY and CDR2 SYGVKD. CDR3 in amino acids: CAINGQTGTDTQYF. The CDR3 coding sequence is TGTGCCATCAACGGACAGACAGGCACAGATACGCAGTATTTT.

Turning to this clone: The sample has other DNA sequences that encode this CDR3 too. This chain connects TRBV5-5 to TRBJ2-7; TRBD1 agrees at 7 bases. Germline trimming cut 4 bases from V and 2 bases from J; bases unmatched to any gene: 3. Per germline, CDR1 SGHKS and CDR2 YYEKEE (reference sequence). The CDR3 consists of 13 residues. DNA for the CDR3: TGTGCCAGCAGCGTGGGACAGCCCTACGAGCAGTACTTC. It translates to CASSVGQPYEQYF.

The chain carries TRBV6-5 and TRBJ2-3, with D unresolved. Trimming took off 1 base at V and 1 base at J, with 3 bases between the two ends. The CDR3 covers 13 residues. Germline CDR1 MNHEY, CDR2 SVGAGI. CDR3 DNA: TGTGCCAGCAGTTACTACCGCACAGATACGCAGTATTTT. Translating gives CASSYYRTDTQYF.

The chain links TRBV28 to TRBJ2-7, with 9 nucleotides matching TRBD2. There are 14 residues in the CDR3. After removal of 8 bases from V and 2 bases from J, the junction contained 7 bases not matched to a gene. Germline CDR1 is MDHEN and CDR2 is SYDVKM. Written as DNA, the CDR3 is TGTGCCAGCGAGCGGGGGGTAGGGACCTACGAGCAGTACTTC. Protein sequence: CASERGVGTYEQYF.

With regard to this clone: At the DNA level, this CDR3 is encoded by other sequences in the same sample as well. The chain employs TRBV7-8 and TRBJ2-7; D is unresolved. This CDR3 is 11 amino acids long. V gave up 5 bases and J gave up 6 bases, with 8 bases separating them. The germline CDR1 and CDR2 sequences are SGHVS and FQNEAQ. The CDR3 DNA sequence: TGTGCCAGCAGCCTAGGGCCCGAGCAGTACTTC. Its protein product is CASSLGPEQYF. Looking up the rest from reference TRBV7-8 and TRBJ2-7 gives the full variable domain: GAGVSQSPRYKVAKRGQDVALRCDPISGHVSLFWYQQALGQGPEFLTYFQNEAQLDKSGLPSDRFFAERPEGSVSTLKIQRTQQEDSAVYLCASSLGPEQYFGPGTRLTVT.

This chain connects TRBV19 to TRBJ2-7; D ambiguous. CDR3 length equals 15 residues. Germline V lookup: CDR1 LNHDA, CDR2 SQIVND (reference sequence). The ends were cut back, 3 bases at V and 3 bases at J, with 15 bases in the middle. The CDR3, as DNA: TGTGCCAGTAGTATGGGCGGAAATGTTCTCTACGAGCAGTACTTC. Amino acids: CASSMGGNVLYEQYF.

The CDR3 DNA reads as TGTGCCAGCACCAAAGGGGGTTGGGGTGAGCAGTTCTTC. It translates to CASTKGGWGEQFF. The chain uses TRBV6-6 and TRBJ2-1; possible D gene TRBD1, 6 bases. The CDR3 consists of 13 residues. The V and J ends lost 7 bases and 9 bases respectively, with 16 bases between them. CDR1 MNHNY and CDR2 SVGAGI come from the germline V gene (reference sequence).

V gene TRBV15 combines with J gene TRBJ1-2; D gene uncertain. Trimming left V 2 bases short and J 4 bases short, with 11 bases between. The CDR3 is 14 amino acids. CDR1 is LNHNV and CDR2 is YYDKDF in the germline V gene (reference sequence). DNA for the CDR3: TGTGCCACCAGCAGAAGGACGGAAGGCTATGGCTACACCTTC. It yields the protein CATSRRTEGYGYTF.

As for this clone: This specimen includes other DNA sequences encoding the same CDR3. This rearrangement joins TRBV5-6 to TRBJ2-7; D unclear. CDR3 length: 13 residues. V was trimmed by 0 bases and J by 0 bases, leaving 4 bases between them. Germline-derived CDR1 and CDR2 are SGHDT and YYEEEE. Here the CDR3 reads CASSLDGSYEQYF. CDR3 sequence (DNA): TGTGCCAGCAGCTTGGACGGCTCCTACGAGCAGTACTTC.

The V gene is TRBV30, the J gene TRBJ2-7; D may correspond to TRBD1 or TRBD2 (5 bases each). This CDR3 region has 12 residues. Germline V gene lookup returns CDR1 GTSNPN and CDR2 SVGIG (reference sequence). V gave up 6 bases and J gave up 2 bases, with 11 bases separating them. The CDR3 nucleotides read TGTGCCTGTACCGGGACGGCCTACGAGCAGTACTTC. This encodes CACTGTAYEQYF.

J is TRBJ2-7 and V is TRBV13; D is undetermined. This CDR3 is 14 amino acids long. The V end was cut by 5 bases, the J end by 5 bases, with 16 bases between. Germline V lookup: CDR1 PRHDT, CDR2 FYEKMQ (reference sequence). The CDR3 reads CASSPGRPPDEQYF. CDR3 DNA sequence: TGTGCCAGCAGCCCCGGACGTCCGCCCGACGAGCAGTACTTC.

This clone is a singleton in its sample. The chain joins TRBV28 to TRBJ2-4; D remains unclear. The CDR3 consists of 16 residues. The V gene's germline CDR1 is MDHEN and CDR2 SYDVKM. The V end lost 5 bases, the J end lost 3 bases, and 17 bases lay between the germline ends. The CDR3 bases are TGTGCCAGCAGTGCCGTCGCATTTGGGGTCAAAAACATTCAGTACTTC. Translating gives CASSAVAFGVKNIQYF.

In nucleotides, the CDR3 is TGTGCCAGCTCACCAATGACGGAATCCTACGAGCAGTACTTC. Amino acids: CASSPMTESYEQYF. This chain connects TRBV18 to TRBJ2-7; D call uncertain. The CDR3 is 14 residues long. Germline CDR1 and CDR2: KGHSH and LQKENI. The V and J ends lost 2 bases and 1 base respectively, with 9 bases between them.

The genes are TRBV2 and TRBJ1-2; TRBD1 matches 8 bases. The CDR3 sequence is 15 residues long. The J segment lost 4 bases and the V segment lost 0 bases, leaving 4 bases of the junction unmatched. The germline gives CDR1 SNHLY, CDR2 FYNNEI. CDR3 residues: CASSEAVTGGYGYTF. DNA of the CDR3: TGTGCCAGCAGTGAAGCGGTAACAGGGGGCTATGGCTACACCTTC.

The V and J genes are TRBV6-5 and TRBJ1-5; weak D call: TRBD1 (5 bases). Trimming took off 3 bases at V and 4 bases at J, with 10 bases between the two ends. Per the germline V gene, CDR1 is MNHEY and CDR2 is SVGAGI. There are 14 residues in the CDR3. This chain's CDR3 is CASSYSGANQPQHF. CDR3 nucleotides: TGTGCCAGCAGTTATTCCGGGGCAAATCAGCCCCAGCATTTT.